This is a list of T cell receptor beta chains from one sample in a study of T cells in Graves' hyperthyroidism and ophthalmopathy. TCRdb re-called the multiplex PCR reads with MiXCR, one entry per CDR3 protein. The table shows hundreds of thousands of distinct CDR3 sequences, with 17% occurring only once. Sequenced material: blood. These TCRs come from a woman aged 18 to 35 with Graves' ophthalmopathy. Each CDR3 is given without its conserved first and last residue.

j_gene,v_gene,CDR3aa
TRBJ1-4,TRBV6-2/TRBV6-3,ASGRATNEKLF
TRBJ2-7,TRBV3-1,ASSRSRTYEQY
TRBJ2-3,TRBV6-1,ASNVFAGGTDTQY
TRBJ2-2,TRBV28,ASSLNWELF
TRBJ2-6,TRBV2,ASSEAGRAGANVLT
TRBJ1-3,TRBV20-1,SAKGLDGNTIY
TRBJ2-5,TRBV7-9,ASSQGWETQY
TRBJ2-2,TRBV7-9,ASSLATSGRGKLF
TRBJ1-5,TRBV7-9,ASSLDVGYSNQPQH
TRBJ2-7,TRBV7-8,ASSLPSGESSGHFPYEQY
TRBJ2-5,TRBV6-1,ASSEAGGEETQY
TRBJ2-7,TRBV20-1,SAEWKYEQY
TRBJ2-2,TRBV7-3,ASSSPDITGELF
TRBJ2-1,TRBV10-2,ASSELVSGGSNEQF
TRBJ2-1,TRBV29-1,SLRTGGYNEQF
TRBJ2-3,TRBV6-1,ASSVQLAHDTDTQY
TRBJ2-7,TRBV30,AWSVYGAGDLREQY
TRBJ2-5,TRBV30,AWSEGLGPRETQY
TRBJ1-5,TRBV25-1,ASGSGTDSNQPQH
TRBJ2-1,TRBV27,ASSFSSYNEQF
TRBJ1-1,TRBV7-8,ASSLASAANTEAF
TRBJ1-1,TRBV2,ARETGTGNTEAF
TRBJ2-2,TRBV19,ASSPLFPAGGQRANTGELF
TRBJ1-4,TRBV11-2,ASSLAARSNEKLF
TRBJ1-5,TRBV19,ASSRFGQINQPQH
TRBJ2-5,TRBV7-3,ASRRDRASQETQY
TRBJ2-3,TRBV9,ASSPQDSYTDTQY
TRBJ2-3,TRBV24-1,ATSDRSSSTDTQY
TRBJ1-4,TRBV27,ASSPPPGRVEKLF